What follows are 23 T cell receptor beta chains derived from one specimen sequenced in a study of cytomegalovirus exposure and HLA in healthy donors. Primers included in the PCR were 60 Vbeta and 13 Jbeta primers. Sequenced by immunoSEQ multiplex PCR; TCRdb stores in-frame clones only, minus some. The sample includes 83,000 or so clones, roughly 79% of them seen just once. Specimen: PBMCs. Every receptor here comes from a woman younger than 45 in good health and CMV-seronegative.

The chain combines TRBV28 with TRBJ2-7, with a tentative D call TRBD1 (7 bases). This CDR3 spans 15 amino acids. Trimming removed 6 bases at V and 0 bases at J, with 15 bases between. The germline V gene encodes CDR1 MDHEN and CDR2 SYDVKM. The CDR3 reads CASRGGGTVSYEQYF. CDR3 coding DNA: TGTGCCAGCAGGGGGGGCGGGACAGTCTCCTACGAGCAGTACTTC.

The V and J genes are TRBV18 and TRBJ2-7; tentatively, D is TRBD2 (6 bases). Trimming cost V 5 bases and J 7 bases, with 18 bases left between them. The V gene's germline CDR1 is KGHSH and CDR2 LQKENI. The CDR3 totals 14 residues. CDR3 sequence: CASSKAVGAGEQYF. The CDR3 DNA reads as TGTGCCAGCTCAAAGGCAGTCGGGGCGGGAGAGCAGTACTTC.

This chain uses TRBV2 with TRBJ1-1; the match to TRBD1 covers 7 bases. CDR1 and CDR2 (germline): SNHLY, FYNNEI. V lost 9 bases and J lost 2; bases outside the gene matches: 6. CDR3 size: 13 residues. CDR3 bases: TGTGCCAGAAGTTGGGACAGTAACACTGAAGCTTTCTTT. Encoded protein: CARSWDSNTEAFF. Drawing the rest from reference TRBV2 and TRBJ1-1, the complete variable domain is EPEVTQTPSHQVTQMGQEVILRCVPISNHLYFYWYRQILGQKVEFLVSFYNNEISEKSEIFDDQFSVERPDGSNFTLKIRSTKLEDSAMYFCARSWDSNTEAFFGQGTRLTVV.

The sample holds one count of this clone. Here the CDR3 reads CASSFRTGWHTEAFF. The CDR3 DNA is TGTGCCAGCAGCTTCCGGACAGGTTGGCACACTGAAGCTTTCTTT. This chain joins TRBV11-2 and TRBJ1-1; 7 bases are shared with TRBD1. Germline lookup yields CDR1 SGHAT and CDR2 FQNNGV. This CDR3 has 15 amino acids. V trimming: 3 bases; J trimming: 3 bases; junction bases outside the gene matches: 7.

The chain joins TRBV7-6 to TRBJ1-2; D gene ambiguous. Trimming took off 5 bases at V and 0 bases at J, with 7 bases between the two ends. Germline-derived CDR1 and CDR2 are SGHVS and FNYEAQ. The CDR3 loop spans 13 amino acids. The CDR3 DNA reads TGTGCCAGCAGCCAACAGTCTAACTATGGCTACACCTTC. Amino acid sequence: CASSQQSNYGYTF.

The V call is TRBV7-9, the J call TRBJ1-1; 8 bases align to TRBD1. CDR1 is SEHNR and CDR2 is FQNEAQ in the germline V gene (reference sequence). The trim removed 5 bases at V and 9 bases at J, leaving 5 bases unmatched. The CDR3 loop spans 12 amino acids. CDR3 loop: CASSPGTGQAFF. CDR3 DNA sequence: TGTGCCAGCAGCCCCGGGACAGGCCAAGCTTTCTTT.

This clone occurred a few times. The J gene is TRBJ2-7, the V gene TRBV5-1, with 9 nucleotides matching TRBD1. Germline CDR1 and CDR2: SGHRS and YFSETQ. This CDR3 region has 14 residues. Losses at the gene ends were 8 bases for V and 6 bases for J; bases not matched to a gene: 12. The CDR3 region is CASTSRDRALEQYF. In DNA, the CDR3 is TGCGCCAGTACCAGCCGGGACAGGGCCCTCGAGCAGTACTTC.

The chain uses TRBV5-1 and TRBJ1-1; possible D gene TRBD1, 5 bases. This CDR3 spans 16 amino acids. Germline V gene lookup returns CDR1 SGHRS and CDR2 YFSETQ. The V and J ends lost 2 bases and 4 bases respectively, with 18 bases between them. The CDR3 region is CASSFTFRGGGTEAFF. Written as DNA, the CDR3 is TGCGCCAGCAGCTTTACCTTCCGGGGGGGAGGCACTGAAGCTTTCTTT. Based on the CDR3 plus reference TRBV5-1 and TRBJ1-1, the full variable domain is KAGVTQTPRYLIKTRGQQVTLSCSPISGHRSVSWYQQTPGQGLQFLFEYFSETQRNKGNFPGRFSGRQFSNSRSEMNVSTLELGDSALYLCASSFTFRGGGTEAFFGQGTRLTVV.

The chain recombines TRBV19 with TRBJ2-1, with a possible D match to TRBD1 (5 bases). Germline CDR1 and CDR2: LNHDA and SQIVND (reference sequence). The CDR3 length is 15 residues. Trimming cost V 4 bases and J 3 bases, with 13 bases left between them. The CDR3, as DNA: TGTGCCAGTAGTAAGGGGCTGGGTCTCTACAATGAGCAGTTCTTC. Translating it yields CASSKGLGLYNEQFF.

V gene TRBV2 combines with J gene TRBJ1-5; the D is unclear. V was pared by 2 bases and J by 9 bases, with 20 bases between. This CDR3 comprises 16 residues. Germline loops: CDR1 SNHLY, CDR2 FYNNEI. Here the CDR3 DNA reads TGTGCCAGCAGTGAAACGAGAGGTTTTAGGAACCTGCCCCAGCATTTT. Translation: CASSETRGFRNLPQHF.

The CDR3 coding sequence is TGTGCCAGCAGTGACGATCCGAGGCGCGGCTACACCTTC. As protein: CASSDDPRRGYTF. The V call is TRBV6-4, the J call TRBJ1-2; D is ambiguous. The ends were cut back, 2 bases at V and 8 bases at J, with 12 bases in the middle. The V gene's germline CDR1 is MRHNA and CDR2 SNTAGT. This CDR3 has 13 amino acids.

The chain carries TRBV5-6 and TRBJ1-4; 8 bases match TRBD1. The CDR3 consists of 16 residues. V gave up 4 bases and J gave up 3 bases; unmatched junction bases: 8. The germline V gene encodes CDR1 SGHDT and CDR2 YYEEEE. The CDR3, as DNA: TGTGCCAGCAGCGGCCGGGACAGGAGACCTAATGAAAAACTGTTTTTT. Translated, it gives CASSGRDRRPNEKLFF.

This chain joins TRBV27 and TRBJ2-7; a weak D match, TRBD1 (8 bases). Trimming left V 5 bases short and J 4 bases short, with 18 bases between. There are 15 residues in the CDR3. The germline V gene encodes CDR1 MNHEY and CDR2 SMNVEV (reference sequence). The CDR3 is CASSLRGQGGYEQYF. CDR3 sequence (DNA): TGTGCCAGCAGTCTCCGTGGACAGGGAGGGTACGAGCAGTACTTC.

This chain links TRBV27 with TRBJ2-1, with D possibly TRBD2 on 6 matching bases. The CDR3 loop spans 13 amino acids. V shed 3 bases and J shed 6 bases, with 9 bases lying between them. Germline-derived CDR1 and CDR2 are MNHEY and SMNVEV (reference sequence). CDR3 coding DNA: TGTGCCAGCAGTTTTTTCGGGAGCAATGAGCAGTTCTTC. It encodes CASSFFGSNEQFF.

The chain links TRBV7-9 to TRBJ1-1; D gene uncertain. The V end lost 3 bases, the J end lost 11 bases, and 22 bases lay between the germline ends. There are 15 residues in the CDR3. Germline values: CDR1 SEHNR, CDR2 FQNEAQ (reference sequence). The CDR3 nucleotides read TGTGCCAGCAGCTTCCCGGAAAAAACCGGGGTCCCGGCTTTCTTT. Encoded protein: CASSFPEKTGVPAFF.

The CDR3 is CAWSSGTGAPGGYTF. The CDR3 nucleotides read TGTGCCTGGAGTAGTGGGACAGGGGCTCCCGGGGGCTACACCTTC. J is TRBJ1-2 and V is TRBV30, with TRBD1 matching over 10 bases. The germline V gene has CDR1 GTSNPN and CDR2 SVGIG (reference sequence). The ends lost 2 bases at V and 8 bases at J; junction bases unmatched: 11. The CDR3 is made up of 15 amino acids.

The V call is TRBV7-8, the J call TRBJ1-6; D unclear. V was clipped by 9 bases and J by 8 bases, with 20 bases between them. Germline V gene sequence: CDR1 SGHVS, CDR2 FQNEAQ. CDR3 length equals 15 residues. As DNA, the CDR3 is TGTGCCAGGGGGAGGAGGGAGAGAATAGATTCACCCCTCCACTTT. It encodes CARGRRERIDSPLHF.

The CDR3 sequence: CASSYGTGGSETQYF. In DNA, the CDR3 is TGTGCCAGCAGCTACGGGACAGGGGGCTCGGAGACCCAGTACTTC. The V call is TRBV11-3, the J call TRBJ2-5, with 12 bases lining up with TRBD1. Trimming removed 4 bases from V and 5 bases from J; junction bases left unmatched: 5. CDR1 and CDR2 (germline): SGHNT, YENEEA. This CDR3 region has 15 residues.

V usage is TRBV30 and J usage is TRBJ2-3; the match to TRBD2 covers 15 bases. V was clipped by 0 bases and J by 2 bases; unmatched bases: 12. Germline V gene data show CDR1 as GTSNPN and CDR2 as SVGIG (reference sequence). The CDR3 totals 20 residues. CDR3 loop: CAWSVHRTSGRVWDTDTQYF. Written as DNA, the CDR3 is TGTGCCTGGAGTGTACACCGGACTAGCGGGAGGGTGTGGGACACAGATACGCAGTATTTT. Together with reference TRBV30 and TRBJ2-3, the CDR3 gives the full variable domain: SQTIHQWPATLVQPVGSPLSLECTVEGTSNPNLYWYRQAAGRGLQLLFYSVGIGQISSEVPQNLSASRPQDRQFILSSKKLLLSDSGFYLCAWSVHRTSGRVWDTDTQYFGPGTRLTVL.

The sample holds a few counts of this clone. The V and J genes are TRBV28 and TRBJ2-2, with 8 positions matching TRBD1. CDR3 length: 18 amino acids. With 6 bases clipped from V and 6 bases from J, the junction kept 18 bases outside the gene matches. Germline CDR1 MDHEN, CDR2 SYDVKM. CDR3 nucleotides: TGTGCCAGCAGCTTTAATATCGACAGGGGAGGAAAGTCCGGGGAGCTGTTTTTT. Translation: CASSFNIDRGGKSGELFF.

The chain recombines TRBV5-4 with TRBJ2-7; D might be TRBD1 (6 bases). The CDR3 contains 18 residues. CDR1 is SGHNT and CDR2 is YYREEE in the germline V gene (reference sequence). Deletions cut 3 bases from V and 0 bases from J, with 22 bases between. The CDR3 DNA sequence: TGTGCCAGCAGCTCAATGCGGAACCGGGACACCCGCTCCTACGAGCAGTACTTC. Protein sequence: CASSSMRNRDTRSYEQYF.

Only a few counts were recorded for this clone. This chain uses TRBV18 with TRBJ1-3, with 7 bases matching TRBD1. The germline gives CDR1 KGHSH, CDR2 LQKENI. This CDR3 is built from 16 residues. V dropped 3 bases and J dropped 4; count of bases not matched to a gene: 9. In nucleotides, the CDR3 is TGTGCCAGCTCACCCCTGGACGCAGGGGGAGGAAACACCATATATTTT. This encodes CASSPLDAGGGNTIYF.

A few counts support this clone. The gene calls are TRBV7-6 and TRBJ2-3; D gene ambiguous. Between the trimmed V and J ends, which lost 5 bases and 4 bases, there was a span of 7 bases. Per the germline V gene, CDR1 is SGHVS and CDR2 is FNYEAQ. This CDR3 comprises 12 residues. CDR3 sequence reads: CASSLRSDTQYF. In nucleotides, the CDR3 is TGTGCCAGCAGCCTCCGGTCAGATACGCAGTATTTT.